This T cell receptor beta chain was profiled in a study of breast tumors, draining lymph nodes, adjacent tissues. TCRdb reanalysed the multiplex PCR reads using MiXCR and keeps one entry per CDR3 protein. The sample contains more than 50,000 distinct CDR3 sequences, less than 60% of which appear only once. The CDR3 contains 10 residues. V was shortened by 8 bases and J by 7 bases, with 6 bases between the two germline ends. The V gene's germline CDR1 is ENHRY and CDR2 SYGVKD. The material sequenced was breast tumor tissue. This sequence joins TRBV10-3 and TRBJ1-3; D not resolved. This sequence originates from a female donor with breast cancer. Some clones in this sample may be carry-over from other donors' samples. The CDR3 sequence: CAIGQNTIYF. As DNA, the CDR3 is TGTGCCATCGGCCAGAACACCATATATTTT.